This T cell receptor (beta chain) was captured by sequencing in a study of cytomegalovirus exposure and HLA in healthy donors. Study-level information: Caucasian-associated ancestry cluster membership applied to about 83% of 398 genotyped donors.

The CDR3 has 12 amino acids. With 6 bases removed from V and 4 bases from J, the gap between germline ends came to 9 bases. Germline V gene sequence: CDR1 SNHLY, CDR2 FYNNEI. Study observations and caveats: TCR beta V segments were, for the most part, productive about 87% or about 30% of the time in an earlier analysis. Later, an analysis showed that TCR beta chains associated with HLA were more clonally expanded than others that were equally common. Immune exposure was documented only through CMV serostatus.

This clone was counted only a few times. Its antigen remains unknown. The PCR used 60 Vbeta and 13 Jbeta primers. Method: immunoSEQ multiplex PCR; TCRdb's copy keeps in-frame clones and lacks some. The data hold about 270,000 clones, with under 80% observed a single time. The receptor comes from a female donor in good health and CMV-seronegative. The rearrangement joins TRBV2 to TRBJ1-1; D not resolved. Sequenced material: PBMCs. For the CDR3, the DNA is TGTGCCAGCAGAGAATCGAGCACTGAAGCTTTCTTT. Its protein is CASRESSTEAFF.